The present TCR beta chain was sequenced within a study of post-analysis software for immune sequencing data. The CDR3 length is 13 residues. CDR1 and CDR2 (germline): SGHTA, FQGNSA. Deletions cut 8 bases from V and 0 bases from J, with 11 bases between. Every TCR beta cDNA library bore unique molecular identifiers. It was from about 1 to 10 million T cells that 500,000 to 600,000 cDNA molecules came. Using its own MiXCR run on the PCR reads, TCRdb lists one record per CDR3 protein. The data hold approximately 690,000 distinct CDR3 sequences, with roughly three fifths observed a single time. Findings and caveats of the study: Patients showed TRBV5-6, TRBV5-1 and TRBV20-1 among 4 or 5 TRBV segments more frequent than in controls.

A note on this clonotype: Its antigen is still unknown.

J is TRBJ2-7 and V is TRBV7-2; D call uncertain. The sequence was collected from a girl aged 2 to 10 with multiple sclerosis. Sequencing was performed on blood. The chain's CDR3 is CASRKDASYEQYF. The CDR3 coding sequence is TGTGCCAGCCGAAAGGATGCCTCCTACGAGCAGTACTTC.